This T cell receptor beta chain was sequenced in a study of T-cell reconstitution after alpha-beta-depleted transplantation in children. V was cut by 6 bases and J by 6 bases, with 15 bases left in between. The CDR3 length is 14 residues. A library of TCRbeta sequences, prepared with unique molecular identifiers, was generated. TCRdb redid the calling of the PCR reads with MiXCR, one entry per CDR3 protein. The sample lists 450,000 to 550,000 distinct CDR3 sequences, about an eighth occurring once. The study's findings and limits: Several hundred graft clones that had expanded were reportedly the source of alpha-beta T cells about two months after transplant. From surviving recipient T cells and thymic progenitors came the high day-60 TCRbeta diversity observed in some patients.

The table lists this clonotype with a few counts. Its antigen remains unknown. V is TRBV12-3 or TRBV12-4 and J is TRBJ2-1; D is possibly TRBD2 (6 bases). The source material was PBMCs, mostly from graft donor cells, sampled 180 days after TCRalphabeta/CD19-depleted stem cell transplant. This sequence was found in a female patient aged 2-9 years who had a stem cell transplant for aplastic anemia, so the T cells may come from the graft donor. CDR3 protein: CASRPGLLGNEQFF. In nucleotides, the CDR3 is TGTGCCAGCAGGCCGGGACTCCTTGGCAATGAGCAGTTCTTC.